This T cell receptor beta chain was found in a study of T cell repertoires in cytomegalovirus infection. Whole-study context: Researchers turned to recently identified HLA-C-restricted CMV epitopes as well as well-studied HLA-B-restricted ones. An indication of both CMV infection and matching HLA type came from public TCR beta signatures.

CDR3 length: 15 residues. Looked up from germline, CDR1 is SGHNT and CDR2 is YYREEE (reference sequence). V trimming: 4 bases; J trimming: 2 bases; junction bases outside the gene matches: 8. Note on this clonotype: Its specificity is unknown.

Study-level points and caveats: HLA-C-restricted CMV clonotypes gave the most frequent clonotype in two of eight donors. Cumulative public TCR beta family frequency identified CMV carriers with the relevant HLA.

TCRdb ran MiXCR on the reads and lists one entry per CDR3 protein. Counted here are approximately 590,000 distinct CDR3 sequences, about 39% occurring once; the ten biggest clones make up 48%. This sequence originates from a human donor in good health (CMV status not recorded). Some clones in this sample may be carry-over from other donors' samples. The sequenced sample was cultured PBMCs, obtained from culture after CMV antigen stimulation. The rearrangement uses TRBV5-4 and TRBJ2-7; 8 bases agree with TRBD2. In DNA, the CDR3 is TGTGCCAGCAGCCCACTCGGGGGGGGGGCCTACGAGCAGTACTTC. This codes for CASSPLGGGAYEQYF.